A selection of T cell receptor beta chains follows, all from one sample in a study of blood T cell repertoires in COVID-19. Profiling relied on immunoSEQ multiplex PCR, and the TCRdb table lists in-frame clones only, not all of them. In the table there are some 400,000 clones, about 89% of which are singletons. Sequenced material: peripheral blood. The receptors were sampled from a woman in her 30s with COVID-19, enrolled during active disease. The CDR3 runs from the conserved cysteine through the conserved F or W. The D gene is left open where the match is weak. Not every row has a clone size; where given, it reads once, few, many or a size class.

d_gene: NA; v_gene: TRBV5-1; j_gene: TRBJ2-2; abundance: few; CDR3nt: TGCGCCAGCAGGGAGTTCACCGGGGAGCTGTTTTTT; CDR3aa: CASREFTGELFF
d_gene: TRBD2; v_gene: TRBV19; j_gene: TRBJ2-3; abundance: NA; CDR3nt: TGTGCCAGTAGTATGGGAGCGGGAGCCACAGATACGCAGTATTTT; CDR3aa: CASSMGAGATDTQYF
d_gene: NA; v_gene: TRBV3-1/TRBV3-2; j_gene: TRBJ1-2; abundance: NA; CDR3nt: TGTGCCAGCAGCCAAGAATTACGCGGGTCTGGCTACACCTTC; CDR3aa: CASSQELRGSGYTF
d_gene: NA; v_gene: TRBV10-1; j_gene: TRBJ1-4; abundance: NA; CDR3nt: TGCGCCAGCAGTGAGGTTCGCAGGACTGTGGAAAAACTGTTTTTT; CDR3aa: CASSEVRRTVEKLFF
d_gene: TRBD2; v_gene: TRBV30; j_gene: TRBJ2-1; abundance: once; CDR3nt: TGTGCCTGGGTCGGCGGGAGTATCCATGAGCAGTTCTTC; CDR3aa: CAWVGGSIHEQFF
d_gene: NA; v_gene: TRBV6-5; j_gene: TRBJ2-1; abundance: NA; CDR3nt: TGTGCCAGCAGTTTGGCGGAAGAGCAGTTCTTC; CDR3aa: CASSLAEEQFF
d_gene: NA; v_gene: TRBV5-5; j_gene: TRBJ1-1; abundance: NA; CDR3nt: TGTGCCAGCAGCTTGGGGCGGTCGGGTGGCACTGAAGCTTTCTTT; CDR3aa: CASSLGRSGGTEAFF
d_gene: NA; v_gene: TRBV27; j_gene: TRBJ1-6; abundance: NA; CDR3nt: TGTGCCAGCAGCGACCGCGGTTCACCCCTCCACTTT; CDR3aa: CASSDRGSPLHF
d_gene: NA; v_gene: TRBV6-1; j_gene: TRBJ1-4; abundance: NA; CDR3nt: TGTGCCAGCAGTGAAGCCGCGGGGGCTCTAGATGAAAAACTGTTTTTT; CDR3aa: CASSEAAGALDEKLFF
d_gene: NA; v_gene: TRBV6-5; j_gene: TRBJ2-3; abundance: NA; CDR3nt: TGTGCCCTGGGAGAAGCCTCGCCAGATACGCAGTATTTT; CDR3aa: CALGEASPDTQYF
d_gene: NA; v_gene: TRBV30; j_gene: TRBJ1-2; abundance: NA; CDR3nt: TGTGCCTGGAATGACAGGTATCGAGGCTACACCTTC; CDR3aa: CAWNDRYRGYTF
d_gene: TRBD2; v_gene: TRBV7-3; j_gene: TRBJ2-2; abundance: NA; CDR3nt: TGTGCCAGCAGCTTAAAGAGACTAGCGGGAGTCCCCGGGGAGCTGTTTTTT; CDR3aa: CASSLKRLAGVPGELFF
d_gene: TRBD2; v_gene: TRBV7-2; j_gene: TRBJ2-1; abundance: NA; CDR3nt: TGTGCCAGCAGCCGTTCACTAGCGGGAGAGGGGGAGCAGTTCTTC; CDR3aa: CASSRSLAGEGEQFF
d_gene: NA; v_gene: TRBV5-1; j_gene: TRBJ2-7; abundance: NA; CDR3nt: TGCGCCAGCAGCATGGACAACTCCTACGAGCAGTACTTC; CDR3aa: CASSMDNSYEQYF
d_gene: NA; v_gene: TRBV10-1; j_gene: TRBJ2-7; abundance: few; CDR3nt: TGCGCCAGCAGTGAATCCCAGCGGATATACGAGCAGTACTTC; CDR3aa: CASSESQRIYEQYF
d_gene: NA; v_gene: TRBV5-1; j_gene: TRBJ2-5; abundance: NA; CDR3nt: TGCGCCAGCACCGAGGTAGCCCAAGAGACCCAGTACTTC; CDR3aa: CASTEVAQETQYF
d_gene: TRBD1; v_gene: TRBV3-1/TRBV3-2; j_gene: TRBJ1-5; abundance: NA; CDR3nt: TGTGCCAGCAGCCCACGGACAGGTAATCCCTTTAATCAGCCCCAGCATTTT; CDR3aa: CASSPRTGNPFNQPQHF
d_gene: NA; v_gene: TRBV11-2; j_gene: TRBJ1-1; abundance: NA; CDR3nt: TGTGCCAGCAGCTTAGCCCGACAGGTGGGGATGGCTTTCTTT; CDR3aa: CASSLARQVGMAFF
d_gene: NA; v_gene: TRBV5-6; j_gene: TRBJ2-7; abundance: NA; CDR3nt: TGTGCCAGCAGCTTGCGAGTCTCCACGTCTTACGAGCAGTACTTC; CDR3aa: CASSLRVSTSYEQYF
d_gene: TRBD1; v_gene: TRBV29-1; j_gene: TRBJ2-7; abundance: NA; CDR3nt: TGCAGCGTCCTATGGGGACAGGGTACTTTTAGCGGGTCCTACGAGCAGTACTTC; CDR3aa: CSVLWGQGTFSGSYEQYF
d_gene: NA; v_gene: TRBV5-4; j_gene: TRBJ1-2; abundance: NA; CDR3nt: TGTGCCAGCAGCTTGTTGGGGCGCGGTGAGGTAGATGGCTACACCTTC; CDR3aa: CASSLLGRGEVDGYTF
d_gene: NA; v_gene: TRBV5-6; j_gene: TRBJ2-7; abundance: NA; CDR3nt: TGTGCCAGCAGCTTTTTCCTCGGGCCAGGGAGGTCCTACGAGCAGTACTTC; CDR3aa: CASSFFLGPGRSYEQYF
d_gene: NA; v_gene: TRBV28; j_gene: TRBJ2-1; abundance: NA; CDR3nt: TGTGCCAGCAGTACCGGACAGTGGGACAATGAGCAGTTCTTC; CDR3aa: CASSTGQWDNEQFF
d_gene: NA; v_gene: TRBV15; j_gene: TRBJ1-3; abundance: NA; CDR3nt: TGTGCCACCAGCAGACACAGACCCTCCTCTGGAAACACCATATATTTT; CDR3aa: CATSRHRPSSGNTIYF
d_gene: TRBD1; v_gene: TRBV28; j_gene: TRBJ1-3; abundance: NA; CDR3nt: TGTGCCACCTGGACAGGGAAAGCTTCTGGAAACACCATATATTTT; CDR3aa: CATWTGKASGNTIYF
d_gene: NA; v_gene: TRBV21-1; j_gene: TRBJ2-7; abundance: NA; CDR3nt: TGTGCCAGCAGCAAAGAACCCGGGACAGGGTATGACGAGCAGTACTTC; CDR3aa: CASSKEPGTGYDEQYF
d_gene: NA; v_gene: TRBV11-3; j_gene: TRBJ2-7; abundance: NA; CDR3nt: TGTGCCAGCAGCTACCTCCGGGGCTCCTACGAGCAGTACTTC; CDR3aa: CASSYLRGSYEQYF
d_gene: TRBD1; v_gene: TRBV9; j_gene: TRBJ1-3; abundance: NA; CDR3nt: TGTGCCAGCAGCGCTACACAGGGGTTCTCTGGAAACACCATATATTTT; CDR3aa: CASSATQGFSGNTIYF
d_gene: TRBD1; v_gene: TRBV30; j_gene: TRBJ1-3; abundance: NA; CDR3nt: TGTGCCTGGACGGGACAGCGGGGAAACACCATATATTTT; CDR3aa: CAWTGQRGNTIYF
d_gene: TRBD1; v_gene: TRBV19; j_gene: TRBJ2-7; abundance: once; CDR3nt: TGTGCCAGTAGTATTACAGGGGCTAACTCCTACGAGCAGTACTTC; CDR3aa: CASSITGANSYEQYF
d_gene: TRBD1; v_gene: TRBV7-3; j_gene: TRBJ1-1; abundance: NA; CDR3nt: TGTGCCAGCAGCTGGACAGGGGGCGGAGGAGCTTTCTTT; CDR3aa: CASSWTGGGGAFF
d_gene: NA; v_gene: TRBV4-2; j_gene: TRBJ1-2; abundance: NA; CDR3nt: TGTGCCAGCAGCCAAGAGCGGAGACTCGATGGCTACACCTTC; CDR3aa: CASSQERRLDGYTF
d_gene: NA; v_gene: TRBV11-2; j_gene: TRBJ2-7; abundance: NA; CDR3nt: TGTGCCAGCAGCTTAGGACAGGACCCGATCTACGAGCAGTACTTC; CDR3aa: CASSLGQDPIYEQYF
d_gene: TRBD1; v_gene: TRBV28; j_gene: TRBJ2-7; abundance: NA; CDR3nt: TGTGCCAGCAGTTTCCCTCGGACAGGCTCCTACGAGCAGTACTTC; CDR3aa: CASSFPRTGSYEQYF
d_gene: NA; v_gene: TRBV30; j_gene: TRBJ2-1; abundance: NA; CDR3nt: TGCAATTCCTACAATGAGCAGTTCTTC; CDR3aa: CNSYNEQFF
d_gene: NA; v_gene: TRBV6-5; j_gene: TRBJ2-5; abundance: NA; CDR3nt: TGTGCCAGCAGTTACTCGAAGGAGAAGACCCAGTACTTC; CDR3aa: CASSYSKEKTQYF
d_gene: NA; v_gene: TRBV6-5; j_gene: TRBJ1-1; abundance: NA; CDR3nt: TGTGCCAGCATCAGACAGCTTTACACTGAAGCTTTCTTT; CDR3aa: CASIRQLYTEAFF
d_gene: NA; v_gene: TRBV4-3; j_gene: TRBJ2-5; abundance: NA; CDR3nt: TGCGCCAGCAGCCAACTCACCGAGTCGGGGGAGACCCAGTACTTC; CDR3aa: CASSQLTESGETQYF
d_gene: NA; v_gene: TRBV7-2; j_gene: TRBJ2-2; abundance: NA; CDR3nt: TGTGCCAGCAGCTCGTACACCGGGGAGCTGTTTTTT; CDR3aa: CASSSYTGELFF
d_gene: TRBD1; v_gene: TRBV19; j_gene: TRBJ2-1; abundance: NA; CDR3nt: TGTGCCAGTAGTAAGGGACAGAACTCCTACAATGAGCAGTTCTTC; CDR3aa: CASSKGQNSYNEQFF
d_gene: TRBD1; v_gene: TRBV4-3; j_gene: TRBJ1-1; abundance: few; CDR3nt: TGCGCCAGCAGCCGGGGACAGGGGTTCACTGAAGCTTTCTTT; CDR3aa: CASSRGQGFTEAFF
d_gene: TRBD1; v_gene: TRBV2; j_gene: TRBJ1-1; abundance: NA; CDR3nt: TGTGCCAGCAGTTCGGGACAGGGGTATAGGAGTAACACTGAAGCTTTCTTT; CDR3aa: CASSSGQGYRSNTEAFF
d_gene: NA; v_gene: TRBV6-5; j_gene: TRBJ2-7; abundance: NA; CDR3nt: TGTGTCGTAGGAGCAGGGCCCTACGAGCAGTACTTC; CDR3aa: CVVGAGPYEQYF
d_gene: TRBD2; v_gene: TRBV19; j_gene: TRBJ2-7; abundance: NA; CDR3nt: TGTGCCAGTACCCCTTCCGGCGGGAGGTTCTACGAGCAGTACTTC; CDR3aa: CASTPSGGRFYEQYF
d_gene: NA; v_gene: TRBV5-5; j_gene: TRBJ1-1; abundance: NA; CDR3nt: TGTGCCAGCAGCTTGCACATATCGAACACTGAAGCTTTCTTT; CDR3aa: CASSLHISNTEAFF
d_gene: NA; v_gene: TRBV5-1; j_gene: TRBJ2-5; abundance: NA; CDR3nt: TGCGCCAGCAGCCCGACAGGCATATGGTCAGAGACCCAGTACTTC; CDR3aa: CASSPTGIWSETQYF
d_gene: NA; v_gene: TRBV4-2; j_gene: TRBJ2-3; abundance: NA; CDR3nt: TGTGCCAGCCTAAAGGGGGCCCTAGCGACAGATACGCAGTATTTT; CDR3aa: CASLKGALATDTQYF
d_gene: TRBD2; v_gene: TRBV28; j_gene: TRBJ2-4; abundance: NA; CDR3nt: TGTGCCAGCAGTTTTGACCTAGCGGGGAACATTCAGTACTTC; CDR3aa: CASSFDLAGNIQYF